This record looks at one T cell receptor beta chain sequence and its context. Its antigen is not identified. From the reads, TCRdb called clonotypes with MiXCR, one entry per CDR3 protein. The data show approximately 270,000 distinct CDR3 sequences, about 20% seen once. Trimming shortened V by 0 bases and J by 12 bases, and 12 bases separated the two germline ends. CDR3 length equals 11 residues. The germline V gene encodes CDR1 DFQATT and CDR2 SNEGSKA (reference sequence). This sample is part of a study of T cell repertoires in cytomegalovirus infection. Study-level results: Summed frequency of public TCR beta families distinguished CMV carriers with the relevant HLA.

This TCR was sampled from a human donor in good health (CMV status not recorded). Some clones in this sample may be carry-over from other donors' samples. The rearrangement links TRBV20-1 to TRBJ2-7; maybe TRBD1 (5 bases). Specimen: cultured PBMCs, collected from culture after CMV antigen stimulation. CDR3 coding DNA: TGCAGTGCTAGAGATCTGGGGCAGGTGTACTTC. This encodes CSARDLGQVYF.